This T cell receptor (beta chain) was profiled in a study of regulatory T cells in long-lasting Graves disease. Study results and limitations: Newly diagnosed disease favored TRBV20-1 and TRBJ2-1 over persistent disease.

The V gene's germline CDR1 is GTSNPN and CDR2 SVGIG (reference sequence). There are 15 residues in the CDR3. Comments on this clonotype: The target antigen is unknown. Sequence at one end of the junction differs from germline and may be a read error.

HTBI primers from iRepertoire and Arm-PCR of CDR3 regions yielded the TCR beta libraries. MiXCR was run by TCRdb on the multiplex PCR reads, yielding one entry per CDR3 protein. This table has 350,000 to 500,000 distinct CDR3 sequences, 14% appearing once. Time point defined: newly diagnosed GD, antithyroid drugs for less than 3 months. PBMCs provided the RNA from which the TCR library was made. A blood draw put roughly 10 milliliters of peripheral blood into EDTA tubes. The sample also formed part of further work on T cells in Graves' hyperthyroidism and ophthalmopathy.

The sequence came from a woman between 50 and 59 years old with Graves disease. Sequencing was performed on peripheral blood mononuclear cells (PBMCs), taken at new diagnosis, from a patient treated with antithyroid drugs. This chain connects TRBV30 to TRBJ1-3; D is uncertain. The CDR3 is CAWGVAGLSGNTIYF. DNA for the CDR3: TGTGCCTGGGGTGTCGCAGGCCTCTCTGGAAACACCATATATTTT.